Given below is one T cell receptor (beta chain) in context. The CDR3 is made up of 17 amino acids. Profiled with immunoSEQ multiplex PCR; TCRdb holds only in-frame clones, not every one. The top ten hold approximately 7.2% of the sample, which has about 160,000 clones, more than 80% seen once. The record originates from a study of T cell responses to AZD1222 COVID-19 vaccine. Sequenced here: peripheral blood, sampled on day 0 of AZD1222 vaccination. This TCR was sampled from an adult in good health. The rearrangement uses TRBV21-1 and TRBJ1-1. TRBV21-1 is a known pseudogene. The CDR3 DNA sequence: TGTGCCAGCAGCAAGAGGGATTTAACACTCAAACTGGGTGAAGCTTTCTTT. As protein: CASSKRDLTLKLGEAFF.